This entry concerns a single TCR beta chain. Its antigen target is currently unknown. Base qualities are not recorded, but no much larger clone differs from it by a single base. TCRbeta CDR3 regions were amplified from genomic DNA using the immunoSEQ Assay, a bias-controlled multiplex PCR. Under the source paper's analysis protocol: The number of nucleated cells in each sample was estimated by amplification of reference gene primers within the assay. Sequence reads were collapsed and filtered to measure the absolute abundance of every unique TCRbeta CDR3 rearrangement. Productive Simpson clonality was computed per sample as the square root of Simpson's diversity index over productive rearrangements. This immuneACCESS table, as held by TCRdb, lists in-frame sequences with V and J called but not all clones. Of the missing ones, under half trace to an unresolved V gene in checked studies; the others have no known cause. Clonal size and the V and J genes are those of that table, whereas D and trimming came from the DNA. The sample table shows about 53,000 clones, and 80% to 90% are seen once. The ten largest clones add up to approximately 3.9% of the sample.

The CDR3 runs 16 residues from the cysteine to the phenylalanine. Only the CDR3 portion is preserved as DNA: 48 bases, with reading frame beginning at the first base. After removal of 4 bases from V and 4 bases from J, the junction retains 7 bases not matched to a gene. Per the germline V gene, KGHDR is the CDR1 and SFDVKD is the CDR2. Collaborating institutions collected whole blood in K2EDTA tubes following their own protocols. For TCRbeta analysis, collaborators shipped samples as frozen whole blood, isolated PBMCs, or DNA extracted from either of those sample types. The data stem from a study of blood T cell repertoires in COVID-19 (dated by TCRdb to the early 2020s). With respect to the entire study: Samples from collaborators originated in the United States, Italy and Spain and spanned both the acute and convalescent phases of COVID-19. The material from the prospective study consisted of cDNA or gDNA derived from T cells, B-cell-depleted T cells, or PBMCs. Subjects who had been exposed to COVID-19, were actively infected with it, or had recovered from it provided the deeply sampled blood TCRbeta repertoires that made up the dataset. The repertoires were released in a freely available public database intended as a resource for research on the immune response to SARS-CoV-2. The samples were drawn from two sources: the first 160 participants of the ongoing ImmuneRACE study, and 1,000 to 1,500 subjects contributed by 6 global collaborators. A de-identified subject ID, COVID-19 status, age in years and sex were almost always included in the sample metadata. Where available, HLA class I and class II types were obtained from metadata supplied by the sample provider rather than from assay-based typing.

On the study overall, not on this receptor specifically: How much clinical and demographic metadata was included differed by source and by participant, and the metadata was provided uncurated.

The clonotype was recovered from a man aged 45-65 years with acute or convalescent COVID-19. Recombination linked TRBV24-1 to TRBJ1-4, and 8 junction bases match TRBD1. Sample: peripheral blood. Read as DNA, the sequence is TGTGCCACCAGTGAGGCGGGGACAGGTGGTAATGAAAAACTGTTTTTT. It translates as CATSEAGTGGNEKLFF.